This TCR beta chain was documented in a study of OX40 agonist ivuxolimab in advanced cancers. This clone was seen a single time. Clones were read by immunoSEQ multiplex PCR, and TCRdb kept only the in-frame ones, dropping some. The repertoire holds 60,000 to 75,000 clones, with about 90% as singletons. If patients had autoimmune disease history or systemic immunosuppression, they were excluded. Trimming left V 8 bases short and J 4 bases short, with 9 bases between. CDR1 is MDHEN, CDR2 SYDVKM, per germline. This CDR3 has 12 amino acids. This sequence joins TRBV28 and TRBJ1-5; D is unclear. The clonotype originates from an adult with an advanced solid tumor such as melanoma, head and neck, liver or kidney cancer. The sequences come from CD4+ or CD8+ T cells sorted from blood, collected in a trial of the OX40 agonist ivuxolimab. In DNA form, the CDR3 reads TGTGCCAGCCTGAACGGGAATCAGCCCCAGCATTTT. This sequence encodes CASLNGNQPQHF. The full variable domain, completed using reference TRBV28 and TRBJ1-5, is DVKVTQSSRYLVKRTGEKVFLECVQDMDHENMFWYRQDPGLGLRLIYFSYDVKMKEKGDIPEGYSVSREKKERFSLILESASTNQTSMYLCASLNGNQPQHFGDGTRLSIL.